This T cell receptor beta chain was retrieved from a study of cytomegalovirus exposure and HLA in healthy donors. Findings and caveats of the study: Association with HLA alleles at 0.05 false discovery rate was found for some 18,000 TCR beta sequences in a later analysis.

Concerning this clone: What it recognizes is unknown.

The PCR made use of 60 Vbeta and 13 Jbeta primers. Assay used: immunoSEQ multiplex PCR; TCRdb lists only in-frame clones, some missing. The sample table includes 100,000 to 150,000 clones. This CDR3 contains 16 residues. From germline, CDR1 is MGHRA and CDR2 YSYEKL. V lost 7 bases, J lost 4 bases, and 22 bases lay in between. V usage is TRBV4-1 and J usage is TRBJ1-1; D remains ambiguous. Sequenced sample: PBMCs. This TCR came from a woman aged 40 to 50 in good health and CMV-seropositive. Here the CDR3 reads CASTQYADGGRTEAFF. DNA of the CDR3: TGCGCCAGCACACAATACGCCGATGGAGGGCGCACTGAAGCTTTCTTT.